A single sample gave rise to the 6 T cell receptor beta chains below, sequenced in a study of T cells after yellow fever vaccination. TCRdb analysed the 5' RACE reads with MiXCR anew, one entry per CDR3 protein. Here the sample spans approximately 300,000 distinct CDR3 sequences, about 6.9% being singletons. Sample: PBMCs, taken around 45 days after the first yellow fever vaccination. The source of these receptors is a man aged 18 to 35 who received the YFV17D yellow fever vaccine.

This clonotype was counted a few times. The chain has TRBV5-1 and TRBJ2-3, with 8 bases matching TRBD1. This CDR3 region has 15 residues. The V and J ends lost 1 base and 2 bases, in that order; junction bases with no gene match: 3. Germline V gene sequence: CDR1 SGHRS, CDR2 YFSETQ. This CDR3 is CASSLNRGDTDTQYF. CDR3 coding DNA: TGCGCCAGCAGCTTGAACAGGGGGGACACAGATACGCAGTATTTT.

V and J are TRBV6-1 and TRBJ1-2; D remains unclear. There are 13 residues in the CDR3. Trimming took off 7 bases at V and 3 bases at J, with 12 bases between the two ends. The germline gives CDR1 MNHNS, CDR2 SASEGT. The DNA for the CDR3 is TGTGCCAGCACCCTATCGGGGTACTATGGCTACACCTTC. Residues: CASTLSGYYGYTF.

The V call is TRBV11-1, the J call TRBJ2-7, with 7 bases lining up with TRBD1. The CDR3 is 13 residues long. V was clipped by 5 bases and J by 2 bases; unmatched bases: 3. Per germline, CDR1 SGHAT and CDR2 FQDESV (reference sequence). CDR3 bases: TGTGCCAGCAGCGCCGGACAGGCCTACGAGCAGTACGTC. Amino acid sequence: CASSAGQAYEQYV.

This rearrangement joins TRBV3-1 to TRBJ2-6, with D possibly being TRBD2 (6 bases). This CDR3 is built from 19 residues. The V and J ends lost 0 bases and 0 bases respectively, with 15 bases between them. In germline, CDR1 is LGHDT, CDR2 YNNKEL (reference sequence). CDR3 DNA sequence: TGTGCCAGCAGCCAAGATCCGGGGACGGACTACTCTGGGGCCAACGTCCTGACTTTC. The encoded protein is CASSQDPGTDYSGANVLTF.

This clonotype was seen only a few times. A much larger clone sits a single nucleotide away, making a read error possible. V and J are TRBV10-3 and TRBJ2-3; D unclear. The CDR3 is 11 amino acids. With 2 bases removed from V and 5 bases from J, the gap between germline ends came to 2 bases. CDR1 ENHRY and CDR2 SYGVKD come from the germline V gene. The CDR3 reads CAISEIDTQYF. The DNA of the CDR3 is TGTGCCATCAGTGAGATAGATACGCAGTATTTT.

A few counts support this clonotype. J is TRBJ2-3 and V is TRBV3-1, with D tentatively TRBD1 or TRBD2 (5 bases each). The CDR3 totals 15 residues. CDR1 is LGHDT, CDR2 YNNKEL, per germline (reference sequence). V gave up 0 bases and J gave up 5 bases, with 12 bases separating them. The CDR3 sequence: CASSQESEGRDTQYF. The CDR3 DNA sequence: TGTGCCAGCAGCCAAGAGAGCGAGGGGCGAGATACGCAGTATTTT.